This record looks at one T cell receptor (beta chain) sequence and its context. MiXCR, run by TCRdb on the RT-PCR reads, gives a single entry per CDR3 protein. Of hundreds of thousands of distinct CDR3 sequences listed, around 14% were seen once; the top ten hold 3.6%. V lost 5 bases and J lost 2; bases outside the gene matches: 9. The CDR3 runs 17 residues. CDR1 and CDR2 from the germline V gene are MNHNY and SVGAGI (reference sequence). Specimen: memory CD4+ T cells from blood. The V and J genes are TRBV6-6 and TRBJ2-3; TRBD2 matches 11 bases. This sequence originates from a female donor in good health, serving as a healthy control. CDR3 protein: CASSKPGLADYTDTQYF. The CDR3, as DNA: TGTGCCAGCAGTAAACCGGGACTAGCGGATTACACAGATACGCAGTATTTT.